These 32 T cell receptor beta chains were sequenced from one sample in a study of OX40 agonist ivuxolimab in advanced cancers. This table comes from immunoSEQ multiplex PCR, and its TCRdb copy is limited to in-frame clones, with some not included. In the table there are roughly 58,000 clones, around 88% of which are singletons. Sequences were derived from CD4+ or CD8+ T cells sorted from blood, sampled in a trial of the OX40 agonist ivuxolimab. The receptor set was obtained from an adult with an advanced solid tumor such as melanoma, head and neck, liver or kidney cancer.

This clone was counted a few times. The chain has TRBV27 and TRBJ1-2, with a tentative D call TRBD1 (6 bases). Trimming stripped 2 bases from V and 1 base from J, with 11 bases between. Germline CDR1 and CDR2: MNHEY and SMNVEV (reference sequence). This CDR3 comprises 15 residues. CDR3 coding DNA: TGTGCCAGCAGTTTAATGTGGGGGCTTAACTATGGCTACACCTTC. This gives the protein CASSLMWGLNYGYTF.

The gene calls are TRBV19 and TRBJ1-5; no firm D call. The V end lost 3 bases, the J end lost 3 bases, and 9 bases lay between the germline ends. The CDR3 contains 14 residues. Germline loops: CDR1 LNHDA, CDR2 SQIVND (reference sequence). The chain's CDR3 is CASSMVSLNQPQHF. CDR3 DNA: TGTGCCAGTAGTATGGTCAGCCTCAATCAGCCCCAGCATTTT. Filled out from reference TRBV19 and TRBJ1-5, the complete variable domain reads DGGITQSPKYLFRKEGQNVTLSCEQNLNHDAMYWYRQDPGQGLRLIYYSQIVNDFQKGDIAEGYSVSREKKESFPLTVTSAQKNPTAFYLCASSMVSLNQPQHFGDGTRLSIL.

A few counts support this clone. V gene TRBV5-1 combines with J gene TRBJ2-7; 10 bases are a match to TRBD1. Germline V gene data show CDR1 as SGHRS and CDR2 as YFSETQ. Losses at the gene ends were 0 bases for V and 5 bases for J; bases not matched to a gene: 14. The CDR3 has 18 amino acids. The CDR3 sequence: CASSLAPVRDRGGNEQYF. CDR3 nucleotides: TGCGCCAGCAGCTTGGCGCCCGTCCGGGACAGGGGAGGAAACGAGCAGTACTTC.

The J gene is TRBJ1-4, the V gene TRBV30; no clear D gene. CDR3 size: 16 residues. With 0 bases removed from V and 0 bases from J, the gap between germline ends came to 11 bases. Germline loops: CDR1 GTSNPN, CDR2 SVGIG (reference sequence). In nucleotides, the CDR3 is TGTGCCTGGAGTGTACTATTTTCCGCAACTAATGAAAAACTGTTTTTT. It yields the protein CAWSVLFSATNEKLFF.

V usage is TRBV6-5 and J usage is TRBJ2-7; D might be TRBD1 (5 bases). Trimming shortened V by 2 bases and J by 6 bases, and 8 bases separated the two germline ends. CDR1 and CDR2 from the germline V gene are MNHEY and SVGAGI. This CDR3 has 12 amino acids. The CDR3 DNA sequence: TGTGCCAGCAGTTACACAGGTAGCGAGCAGTACTTC. It codes for CASSYTGSEQYF.

The V and J genes are TRBV25-1 and TRBJ2-1; the match to TRBD1 covers 10 bases. This CDR3 contains 15 residues. Germline V gene sequence: CDR1 MGHDK, CDR2 SYGVNS. J gave up 8 bases and V 7 bases, and 11 bases lay outside the gene matches. Here the CDR3 DNA reads TGTGCCAGCACCCGGGGACAGGGGTTCTTGGATGAGCAGTTCTTC. Residues: CASTRGQGFLDEQFF.

The chain employs TRBV6-6 and TRBJ1-1, with 8 positions matching TRBD1. V lost 6 bases, J lost 1 base, and 4 bases stayed unmatched. In germline, CDR1 is MNHNY, CDR2 SVGAGI (reference sequence). The CDR3 has 14 residues. CDR3 bases: TGTGCCAGCAGACCGGGACAGGAGAACACTGAAGCTTTCTTT. It translates to CASRPGQENTEAFF.

The chain has TRBV9 and TRBJ2-2; D tentatively reads TRBD1 or TRBD2 (5 bases each). The CDR3 loop spans 13 amino acids. Between the trimmed V and J ends, which lost 6 bases and 8 bases, there was a span of 14 bases. CDR1 is SGDLS, CDR2 YYNGEE, per germline. The CDR3 sequence is CASTQGVSGELFF. The CDR3 bases are TGTGCCAGCACCCAGGGAGTTTCTGGGGAGCTGTTTTTT.

The chain combines TRBV30 with TRBJ2-3, with D perhaps TRBD1 (6 bases). The ends were cut back, 7 bases at V and 1 base at J, with 15 bases in the middle. Per the germline V gene, CDR1 is GTSNPN and CDR2 is SVGIG (reference sequence). The CDR3 is 14 residues long. The CDR3 is CAYRGPGGTDTQYF. DNA of the CDR3: TGTGCCTACCGGGGCCCAGGGGGCACAGATACGCAGTATTTT.

The CDR3 protein is CASSHAGAFGEKLFF. The DNA for the CDR3 is TGTGCCAGCTCACACGCAGGGGCATTTGGTGAAAAACTGTTTTTT. The chain uses TRBV18 and TRBJ1-4; D possibly corresponds to TRBD1 (6 bases). The CDR3 totals 15 residues. The V gene lost 4 bases and the J gene lost 7 bases, with 16 bases spanning the gap. Germline V gives CDR1 KGHSH, CDR2 LQKENI.

CDR3 sequence: CAWSGQMNTEAFF. The CDR3 region has the DNA TGTGCCTGGAGTGGGCAGATGAACACTGAAGCTTTCTTT. This rearrangement joins TRBV30 to TRBJ1-1; D is undetermined. The CDR3 is 13 residues long. Germline CDR1 reads GTSNPN; CDR2 reads SVGIG (reference sequence). The V and J ends lost 1 base and 0 bases respectively, with 6 bases between them.

This chain joins TRBV5-5 and TRBJ2-7, with D possibly matching TRBD1 (6 bases). CDR1 is SGHKS, CDR2 YYEKEE, per germline (reference sequence). The CDR3 has 15 amino acids. The V and J ends lost 6 bases and 0 bases respectively, with 16 bases between them. The CDR3 region has the DNA TGTGCCAGCACCCCCGGGGTAGGGGGCTCCTACGAGCAGTACTTC. Amino acids: CASTPGVGGSYEQYF.

The chain joins TRBV9 to TRBJ1-1, with 7 bases fitting TRBD1. The germline V gene has CDR1 SGDLS and CDR2 YYNGEE. V lost 4 bases to trimming and J lost 4 bases; unmatched junction nucleotides: 10. This CDR3 region has 15 residues. In nucleotides, the CDR3 is TGTGCCAGCAGCCCCCAGGGGGGGTTTGGCACTGAAGCTTTCTTT. Its translation is CASSPQGGFGTEAFF.

The chain carries TRBV7-8 and TRBJ1-4; 11 bases agree with TRBD1. Trimming at V came to 4 bases and at J to 4 bases, leaving 8 bases not matched to a gene. The germline CDR1 and CDR2 sequences are SGHVS and FQNEAQ. The length of the CDR3 is 17 residues. The CDR3 loop is CASSSWTGGAINEKLFF. As DNA, the CDR3 is TGTGCCAGCAGCTCCTGGACAGGGGGCGCGATTAATGAAAAACTGTTTTTT.

The sample holds one count of this clone. This chain uses TRBV25-1 with TRBJ2-5, with D maybe TRBD1 (8 bases). The V gene's germline CDR1 is MGHDK and CDR2 SYGVNS. V gave up 1 base and J gave up 0 bases, with 15 bases separating them. The CDR3 spans 17 residues. In DNA form, the CDR3 reads TGTGCCAGCAGTGAATGGAGGACAGGGAGGGACCAAGAGACCCAGTACTTC. This codes for CASSEWRTGRDQETQYF.

The V and J genes are TRBV4-2 and TRBJ1-1, with D possibly TRBD1 on 6 matching bases. Trimming stripped 1 base from V and 1 base from J, with 13 bases between. CDR3 length: 16 amino acids. Per the germline V gene, CDR1 is LGHNA and CDR2 is YNFKEQ. CDR3 DNA: TGTGCCAGCAGCCAAGTGGGTCAGGGGAGGAACACTGAAGCTTTCTTT. Translating gives CASSQVGQGRNTEAFF.

The V gene is TRBV30, the J gene TRBJ1-4; 7 bases align to TRBD1. This CDR3 comprises 15 residues. The germline V gene has CDR1 GTSNPN and CDR2 SVGIG (reference sequence). Trimming removed 3 bases from V and 0 bases from J; junction bases left unmatched: 4. CDR3: CAWSRQGPTNEKLFF. CDR3 sequence (DNA): TGTGCCTGGAGCAGACAGGGCCCAACTAATGAAAAACTGTTTTTT.

This clone was seen once. The genes are TRBV5-6 and TRBJ1-2, with unresolved D. The ends were cut back, 5 bases at V and 2 bases at J, with 4 bases in the middle. In germline, CDR1 is SGHDT, CDR2 YYEEEE. The CDR3 length is 11 residues. The CDR3 DNA is TGTGCCAGCAGTGGAAACTATGGCTACACCTTC. It encodes CASSGNYGYTF. Based on the CDR3 plus reference TRBV5-6 and TRBJ1-2, the full variable domain is DAGVTQSPTHLIKTRGQQVTLRCSPKSGHDTVSWYQQALGQGPQFIFQYYEEEERQRGNFPDRFSGHQFPNYSSELNVNALLLGDSALYLCASSGNYGYTFGSGTRLTVV.

This chain links TRBV5-1 with TRBJ2-1, with D possibly TRBD1 on 6 matching bases. V shed 0 bases and J shed 6 bases, with 10 bases lying between them. Germline V gene data show CDR1 as SGHRS and CDR2 as YFSETQ. The CDR3 is 14 residues long. CDR3 region: CASSLEAGVNEQFF. The DNA of the CDR3 is TGCGCCAGCAGCTTGGAGGCAGGGGTCAATGAGCAGTTCTTC.

The J gene is TRBJ1-5, the V gene TRBV28; D unclear. V lost 3 bases and J lost 2, with 11 bases in between. Per germline, CDR1 MDHEN and CDR2 SYDVKM. CDR3 length: 15 amino acids. The CDR3 region has the DNA TGTGCCAGCAGTTTCGCGGGAGAGGGCAATCAGCCCCAGCATTTT. It translates to CASSFAGEGNQPQHF.

This clone was seen a handful of times. V usage is TRBV7-9 and J usage is TRBJ2-2; perhaps TRBD1 as D (6 bases). Germline CDR1 is SEHNR and CDR2 is FQNEAQ (reference sequence). Trimming pared 9 bases from V and 3 bases from J, leaving 14 bases between. The CDR3 sequence is 14 residues long. The CDR3 loop reads CASRQVTDTGELFF. In DNA form, the CDR3 reads TGTGCCAGTCGACAGGTGACGGACACCGGGGAGCTGTTTTTT.

V gene TRBV18 combines with J gene TRBJ2-7; D may be TRBD2 (5 bases). The CDR3 runs 13 residues. V was trimmed by 7 bases and J by 5 bases, leaving 15 bases between them. CDR1 and CDR2 from the germline V gene are KGHSH and LQKENI. The DNA for the CDR3 is TGTGCCAGCTTACGGGATGGTACCCACGAGCAGTACTTC. This gives the protein CASLRDGTHEQYF. Based on the CDR3 plus reference TRBV18 and TRBJ2-7, the full variable domain is NAGVMQNPRHLVRRRGQEARLRCSPMKGHSHVYWYRQLPEEGLKFMVYLQKENIIDESGMPKERFSAEFPKEGPSILRIQQVVRGDSAAYFCASLRDGTHEQYFGPGTRLTVT.

The chain links TRBV30 to TRBJ2-2, with TRBD2 as a possible D gene (6 bases). Germline-derived CDR1 and CDR2 are GTSNPN and SVGIG (reference sequence). Trimming shortened V by 5 bases and J by 0 bases, and 10 bases separated the two germline ends. CDR3 size: 14 residues. The CDR3, as DNA: TGTGCCTGGGAGACTAGGGCGAACACCGGGGAGCTGTTTTTT. Translation: CAWETRANTGELFF. The full variable domain, in which reference TRBV30 and TRBJ2-2 provide the parts outside the CDR3, is SQTIHQWPATLVQPVGSPLSLECTVEGTSNPNLYWYRQAAGRGLQLLFYSVGIGQISSEVPQNLSASRPQDRQFILSSKKLLLSDSGFYLCAWETRANTGELFFGEGSRLTVL.

This clone has just a few counts. The CDR3 loop is CASSSNGAPLAKNIQYF. CDR3 in DNA: TGTGCCAGCAGCAGTAACGGGGCCCCTTTAGCCAAAAACATTCAGTACTTC. This chain joins TRBV27 and TRBJ2-4; D tentatively reads TRBD1 or TRBD2 (5 bases each). The CDR3 runs to 17 residues. Trimming left V 6 bases short and J 0 bases short, with 18 bases between. Germline CDR1 reads MNHEY; CDR2 reads SMNVEV (reference sequence).

The chain recombines TRBV29-1 with TRBJ1-1; D remains unclear. CDR3 length: 12 amino acids. Germline V gives CDR1 SQVTM, CDR2 ANQGSEA. V was cut by 7 bases and J by 7 bases, with 16 bases left in between. The CDR3 loop reads CSAGHGVGEAFF. The CDR3 DNA reads as TGCAGCGCTGGTCACGGAGTGGGTGAAGCTTTCTTT.

J is TRBJ2-5 and V is TRBV9, with D maybe TRBD1 (5 bases). Germline V CDR1 and CDR2: SGDLS, YYNGEE. The V end was cut by 6 bases, the J end by 2 bases, with 17 bases between. This CDR3 spans 15 amino acids. The CDR3 DNA reads as TGTGCCAGCACCCCCGGGCGGCGGACACAAGAGACCCAGTACTTC. Its protein product is CASTPGRRTQETQYF.

The chain combines TRBV6-4 with TRBJ2-1; 11 nucleotides align to TRBD2. The CDR3 loop spans 17 amino acids. Germline V gene sequence: CDR1 MRHNA, CDR2 SNTAGT. V shed 9 bases and J 8 bases; nucleotides not matched to a gene: 18. The CDR3, as DNA: TGTGCCAGTACCCCCGGGACAGTGACTAGCGGGGAGGATGAGCAGTTCTTC. Its translation is CASTPGTVTSGEDEQFF.

This clone was seen a few times. J is TRBJ1-1 and V is TRBV18; D is unresolved. V lost 5 bases to trimming and J lost 12 bases, with 19 bases between them. CDR1 and CDR2 from the germline V gene are KGHSH and LQKENI. The length of the CDR3 is 13 residues. The CDR3 bases are TGTGCCAGCTCAGAGGGAGCGGAGAGGGTTACTTTCTTT. This encodes CASSEGAERVTFF.

This clone was found a few times. V and J are TRBV9 and TRBJ1-5, with no clear D. This CDR3 is 14 amino acids long. Looked up from germline, CDR1 is SGDLS and CDR2 is YYNGEE. V lost 0 bases, J lost 2 bases, and 6 bases lay in between. DNA of the CDR3: TGTGCCAGCAGCGTAGACGGCGGCAATCAGCCCCAGCATTTT. It codes for CASSVDGGNQPQHF.

The rearrangement uses TRBV30 and TRBJ1-2; D is ambiguous. The CDR3 is 13 amino acids. Trimming took off 3 bases at V and 0 bases at J, with 8 bases between the two ends. The germline CDR1 and CDR2 sequences are GTSNPN and SVGIG (reference sequence). Here the CDR3 reads CAWSVNSNYGYTF. The CDR3 region has the DNA TGTGCCTGGAGCGTGAACTCTAACTATGGCTACACCTTC.

The CDR3 DNA follows: TGTGCCAGCATTGGGGCAGGGTCCCCAGATACGCAGTATTTT. Translated: CASIGAGSPDTQYF. The chain recombines TRBV2 with TRBJ2-3; maybe TRBD1 (5 bases). The V gene lost 7 bases and the J gene lost 4 bases, with 15 bases spanning the gap. CDR1 SNHLY and CDR2 FYNNEI come from the germline V gene. The CDR3 is 14 residues long.

V usage is TRBV4-1 and J usage is TRBJ1-1, with TRBD1 matching 10 bases. With 0 bases clipped from V and 0 bases from J, the junction kept 7 bases outside the gene matches. Germline CDR1 reads MGHRA; CDR2 reads YSYEKL. The CDR3 spans 18 residues. The chain's CDR3 is CASSQDGDRGWMNTEAFF. Written as DNA, the CDR3 is TGCGCCAGCAGCCAAGATGGGGACAGGGGTTGGATGAACACTGAAGCTTTCTTT.